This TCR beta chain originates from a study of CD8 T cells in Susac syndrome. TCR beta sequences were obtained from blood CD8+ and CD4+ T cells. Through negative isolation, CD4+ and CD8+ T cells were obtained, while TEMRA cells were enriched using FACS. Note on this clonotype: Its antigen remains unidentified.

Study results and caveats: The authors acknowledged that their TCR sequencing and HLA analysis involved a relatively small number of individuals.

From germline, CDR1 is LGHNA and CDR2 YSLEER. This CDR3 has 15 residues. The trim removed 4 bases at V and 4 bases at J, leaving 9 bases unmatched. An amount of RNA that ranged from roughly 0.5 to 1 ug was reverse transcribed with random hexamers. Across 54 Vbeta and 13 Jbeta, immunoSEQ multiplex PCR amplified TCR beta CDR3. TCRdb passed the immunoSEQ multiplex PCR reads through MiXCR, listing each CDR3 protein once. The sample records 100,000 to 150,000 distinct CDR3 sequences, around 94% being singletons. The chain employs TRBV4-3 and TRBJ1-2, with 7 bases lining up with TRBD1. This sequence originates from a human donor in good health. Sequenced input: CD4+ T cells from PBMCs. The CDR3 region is CASSLFRTGVYGYTF. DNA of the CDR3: TGCGCCAGCAGCCTTTTCAGGACAGGAGTCTATGGCTACACCTTC.